This T cell receptor beta chain was identified in a study of post-analysis software for immune sequencing data. Study-wide context: Several disease courses (relapsing-remitting, secondary progressive and progressive-relapsing) of multiple sclerosis were included.

Notes on this clonotype: The antigen is not known.

The CDR3 runs to 15 residues. The ends were cut back, 3 bases at V and 1 base at J, with 12 bases in the middle. Germline V gene sequence: CDR1 LGHNA, CDR2 YNFKEQ. The TCR beta cDNA libraries carried unique molecular identifiers. Some 500,000 cDNA molecules were recovered from an input of roughly 0.85 to 10 million T cells. TCRdb reprocessed the PCR reads with MiXCR, giving one entry per CDR3 protein. The sample holds hundreds of thousands of distinct CDR3 sequences, over 35% seen once. Regarding the study as a whole: Patients used about five TRBV segments, including TRBV5-6, TRBV5-1 and TRBV20-1, more often than controls. Samples made in the same batch grouped tightly together by F measure. Relative to controls, patients with multiple sclerosis showed significantly lower normalized Chao1 diversity.

The chain uses TRBV4-2 and TRBJ1-1; possibly TRBD1 for D (5 bases). Sequenced material: blood. The TCR originated in a girl under 18 with multiple sclerosis. The chain's CDR3 is CASSQDDRTNTEAFF. The CDR3 DNA reads as TGTGCCAGCAGCCAGGACGACAGAACGAACACTGAAGCTTTCTTT.